The 20 T cell receptor beta chains below all came from one sample that was sequenced in a study of blood T cells in healthy people across ages. The second PCR ran about 6 to 11 cycles with a sample-barcoded 5' primer and J-beta primers. One entry per CDR3 protein, called by TCRdb with MiXCR from the 5' RACE reads. The table lists hundreds of thousands of distinct CDR3 sequences, around three fifths of them singletons. What was sequenced was blood. The receptors were gathered from a man aged 35 to 55 in good health.

This clonotype has just a few counts. V usage is TRBV28 and J usage is TRBJ2-7; D could derive from TRBD1 or TRBD2 (6 bases each). Germline V CDR1 and CDR2: MDHEN, SYDVKM. CDR3 length: 12 residues. V was cut by 3 bases and J by 7 bases, with 10 bases left in between. The CDR3 loop reads CASSLGGREQYF. The CDR3 region has the DNA TGTGCCAGCAGTTTGGGGGGCAGGGAGCAGTACTTC.

The gene calls are TRBV20-1 and TRBJ2-5, with a possible D match to TRBD2 (5 bases). V shed 3 bases and J shed 3 bases, with 11 bases lying between them. Germline V gives CDR1 DFQATT, CDR2 SNEGSKA (reference sequence). The CDR3 is 13 amino acids. The CDR3 sequence is CSARPGSKETQYF. The CDR3 DNA sequence: TGCAGTGCTAGGCCGGGGTCCAAAGAGACCCAGTACTTC.

This clonotype turned up a few times. The V and J genes are TRBV6-1 and TRBJ2-7, with D possibly TRBD2 on 5 matching bases. The germline V and J ends were trimmed by 1 base and 2 bases, with 12 bases remaining between them. The CDR3 covers 15 residues. Germline CDR1 reads MNHNS; CDR2 reads SASEGT. The CDR3 sequence is CASSEGPTGTYEQYF. The CDR3 DNA sequence: TGTGCCAGCAGTGAAGGCCCCACGGGGACCTACGAGCAGTACTTC.

This rearrangement joins TRBV9 to TRBJ1-1, with D perhaps matching TRBD1 (5 bases). The CDR3 is made up of 15 amino acids. V lost 1 base, J lost 2 bases, and 12 bases lay in between. Germline assignment: CDR1 SGDLS and CDR2 YYNGEE. The CDR3 spells CASSVNPQGNTEAFF. The DNA for the CDR3 is TGTGCCAGCAGCGTAAATCCTCAGGGAAACACTGAAGCTTTCTTT.

The rearrangement links TRBV4-2 to TRBJ2-1; no reliable D call. The CDR3 is 13 residues long. CDR1 LGHNA and CDR2 YNFKEQ come from the germline V gene. The V gene lost 0 bases and the J gene lost 7 bases, with 7 bases spanning the gap. CDR3 DNA: TGTGCCAGCAGCCAAGATAGTGTGAATGAGCAGTTCTTC. It is translated as CASSQDSVNEQFF.

The chain combines TRBV28 with TRBJ1-2; weak D call: TRBD1 (5 bases). This CDR3 region has 13 residues. Trimming pared 7 bases from V and 4 bases from J, leaving 13 bases between. Germline loops: CDR1 MDHEN, CDR2 SYDVKM. The CDR3 here is CASISTGLYGYTF. Here the CDR3 DNA reads TGTGCCAGCATTTCTACGGGGCTCTATGGCTACACCTTC.

This clonotype was counted only a few times. The gene calls are TRBV5-5 and TRBJ2-4; D is tentatively TRBD1 or TRBD2 (5 bases each). The closer fit of TRBJ2-7 to the DNA end suggests the J call may be wrong. Germline loops: CDR1 SGHKS, CDR2 YYEKEE (reference sequence). This CDR3 region has 18 residues. The DNA of the CDR3 is TGTGCCAGCAGCTTCGGAAGCCCAGGGACCCTCTCTTCCTACGAGCAGTACTTC. This encodes CASSFGSPGTLSSYEQYF.

The rearrangement joins TRBV4-2 to TRBJ1-2; 7 bases align to TRBD1. Germline V gives CDR1 LGHNA, CDR2 YNFKEQ. V dropped 3 bases and J dropped 6; count of bases not matched to a gene: 10. This CDR3 contains 15 residues. CDR3 amino acids: CASSHAQGQGDGYTF. CDR3 nucleotide sequence: TGTGCCAGCAGCCATGCACAGGGGCAGGGGGATGGCTACACCTTC.

This rearrangement joins TRBV11-2 to TRBJ2-5; TRBD2 matches at 14 bases. V was clipped by 1 base and J by 5 bases; unmatched bases: 3. The CDR3 has 16 amino acids. Germline lookup yields CDR1 SGHAT and CDR2 FQNNGV. CDR3 DNA sequence: TGTGCCAGCAGCTTAGGACGGACTAGCGGGAGGGAGACCCAGTACTTC. Protein sequence: CASSLGRTSGRETQYF.

This clonotype was seen more than once but under ten times. The rearrangement uses TRBV7-2 and TRBJ2-4, with 7 bases lining up with TRBD2. The J call is in doubt because the DNA end fits TRBJ2-7 better. The germline CDR1 and CDR2 sequences are SGHTA and FQGNSA. The CDR3 totals 13 residues. CDR3 in DNA: TGTGCCAGCAGCTTGGCGGGAGTATCCGAGCAGTACTTC. It yields the protein CASSLAGVSEQYF.

The gene calls are TRBV12-3 or TRBV12-4 and TRBJ1-1, with TRBD1 as a possible D gene (5 bases). The V gene lost 4 bases and the J gene lost 2 bases, with 8 bases spanning the gap. The CDR3 extends over 13 amino acids. In nucleotides, the CDR3 is TGTGCCAGCAGTTGGGGGGGAAACACTGAAGCTTTCTTT. It codes for CASSWGGNTEAFF.

The genes are TRBV5-1 and TRBJ2-3, with no clear D. V was cut by 1 base and J by 4 bases, with 10 bases left in between. The germline gives CDR1 SGHRS, CDR2 YFSETQ. The CDR3 is 14 residues long. The CDR3: CASSLKPHPDTQYF. The CDR3, as DNA: TGCGCCAGCAGCTTGAAACCGCACCCAGATACGCAGTATTTT.

This clonotype was seen just once. The rearrangement uses TRBV4-2 and TRBJ1-2, with D unresolved. CDR1 is LGHNA, CDR2 YNFKEQ, per germline. Trimming shortened V by 1 base and J by 4 bases, and 13 bases separated the two germline ends. The CDR3 length is 15 residues. The CDR3 loop is CASSQAGGTLYGYTF. The DNA of the CDR3 is TGTGCCAGCAGCCAAGCGGGCGGCACACTCTATGGCTACACCTTC.

The genes are TRBV12-3 or TRBV12-4 and TRBJ2-1; 9 nucleotides line up with TRBD2. Trimming removed 6 bases from V and 3 bases from J; junction bases left unmatched: 6. The CDR3 is made up of 15 amino acids. CDR3 nucleotides: TGTGCCAGCAGGATGACTAGCGGAGTCTACAATGAGCAGTTCTTC. It yields the protein CASRMTSGVYNEQFF.

This clonotype was detected ten times or more. The chain combines TRBV3-1 with TRBJ2-6; D is undetermined. The CDR3 sequence is 14 residues long. V dropped 8 bases and J dropped 0 bases, with 8 bases sitting between them. Germline-derived CDR1 and CDR2 are LGHDT and YNNKEL (reference sequence). CDR3 nucleotide sequence: TGTGCCAGCGGTCGCTACTCTGGGGCCAACGTCCTGACTTTC. Protein product: CASGRYSGANVLTF.

This clonotype was counted only a few times. The genes are TRBV7-2 and TRBJ2-7; 8 nucleotides align to TRBD1. Germline values: CDR1 SGHTA, CDR2 FQGNSA. The CDR3 runs 13 residues. With V trimmed by 4 bases and J by 7 bases, 6 bases remained unmatched. Here the CDR3 reads CASSWRQGYEQYF. For the CDR3, the DNA is TGTGCCAGCAGCTGGAGACAGGGGTATGAGCAGTACTTC.

The chain joins TRBV18 to TRBJ2-7; perhaps TRBD1 as D (5 bases). V was trimmed by 3 bases and J by 7 bases, leaving 25 bases between them. Germline CDR1 reads KGHSH; CDR2 reads LQKENI. The CDR3 has 17 amino acids. CDR3 coding DNA: TGTGCCAGCTCACCTCGGCTCGCGCATGGATCGGACAATGAGCAGTACTTC. Amino acid sequence: CASSPRLAHGSDNEQYF.

The chain recombines TRBV29-1 with TRBJ2-5; the D is unclear. Trimming took 3 bases from V and 1 from J, leaving 9 bases between them. The germline V gene has CDR1 SQVTM and CDR2 ANQGSEA. CDR3 length equals 13 residues. Here the CDR3 reads CSVDGQTQETQYF. DNA of the CDR3: TGCAGCGTTGACGGCCAGACCCAAGAGACCCAGTACTTC. Drawing the rest from reference TRBV29-1 and TRBJ2-5, the complete variable domain is SAVISQKPSRDICQRGTSLTIQCQVDSQVTMMFWYRQQPGQSLTLIATANQGSEATYESGFVIDKFPISRPNLTFSTLTVSNMSPEDSSIYLCSVDGQTQETQYFGPGTRLLVL.

This rearrangement joins TRBV29-1 to TRBJ2-1; the D gene is possibly TRBD1 (6 bases). CDR3 length: 13 residues. CDR1 is SQVTM, CDR2 ANQGSEA, per germline. Trimming stripped 4 bases from V and 3 bases from J, with 10 bases between. CDR3 sequence (DNA): TGCAGCGTTGGCGGACAGTTCTACAATGAGCAGTTCTTC. The encoded protein is CSVGGQFYNEQFF.

This clonotype appeared a few times. The chain recombines TRBV29-1 with TRBJ2-3; possibly TRBD1 for D (5 bases). The V and J ends lost 6 bases and 1 base respectively, with 11 bases between them. CDR1 is SQVTM and CDR2 is ANQGSEA in the germline V gene. The length of the CDR3 is 13 residues. The CDR3 nucleotides are TGCAGCGTCGAGATAGGGGGCACAGATACGCAGTATTTT. Its protein product is CSVEIGGTDTQYF.